Only a few counts were recorded for the clone carrying this T cell receptor (beta chain). The entry originates in a study of blood T cells in healthy people across ages. Together with a sample-barcoded 5' primer, a J-beta primer mix was included in a second PCR lasting roughly 6 to 12 cycles. Each CDR3 protein is one row after TCRdb ran MiXCR on the 5' RACE reads. The sample has about 800,000 distinct CDR3 sequences, 25% seen once. The CDR3 contains 12 residues. From germline, CDR1 is SGHRS and CDR2 YFSETQ. Trimming left V 5 bases short and J 3 bases short, with 9 bases between. These same data were also listed under a study on T cells of mothers and their children.

The receptor was isolated from a boy aged 5 to 17 in good health. The chain couples TRBV5-1 to TRBJ2-7; no definite D call. What was sequenced was blood. This chain's CDR3 is CASSEMGYEQYF. CDR3 nucleotide sequence: TGCGCCAGCAGTGAGATGGGCTACGAGCAGTACTTC.